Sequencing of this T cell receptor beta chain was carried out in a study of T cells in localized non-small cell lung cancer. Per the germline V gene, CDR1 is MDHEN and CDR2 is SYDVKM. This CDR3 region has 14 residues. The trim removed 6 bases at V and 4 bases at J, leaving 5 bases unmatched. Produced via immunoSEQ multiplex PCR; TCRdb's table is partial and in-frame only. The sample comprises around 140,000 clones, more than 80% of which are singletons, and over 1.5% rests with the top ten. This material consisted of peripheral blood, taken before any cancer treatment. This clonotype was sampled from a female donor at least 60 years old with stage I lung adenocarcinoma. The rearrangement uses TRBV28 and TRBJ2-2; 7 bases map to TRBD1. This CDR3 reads CASRSGTVTGELFF. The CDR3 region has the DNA TGTGCCAGCAGGTCCGGGACAGTCACCGGGGAGCTGTTTTTT.